This T cell receptor (beta chain) was captured by sequencing in a study of beta chain features in type 1 diabetes. The V and J ends lost 4 bases and 12 bases respectively, with 19 bases between them. This CDR3 comprises 13 residues. The V gene's germline CDR1 is SGHRS and CDR2 YFSETQ. Regarding the study as a whole: A definitive answer on HLA type influencing TCRB rearrangement was not reached here. Sequencing the cDNA could make cells with high TCR expression show up more than they should.

This clone was counted only a few times. The antigen is unknown. Since all of the isolated RNA was reverse transcribed, expressed TCRB transcripts were what got sequenced. This table comes from immunoSEQ multiplex PCR, and its TCRdb copy is limited to in-frame clones, with some not included. The table includes almost 350,000 clones, approximately 8% detected once. Naive, central memory, regulatory and stem cell-like memory cells within the CD4+ compartment were sorted using CD45RO/CCR7/CD25/CD127/CD95/CD27. This chain uses TRBV5-1 with TRBJ1-1; unclear D gene. The source is a woman aged 18-30 years in good health. The sequenced sample was central memory CD4+ T cells from blood. The CDR3 DNA is TGCGCCAGCAGCGTTGACCCCATCGAGGCGTCTTTCTTT. Protein sequence: CASSVDPIEASFF.